This TCR beta chain stems from a study of blood T cell repertoires in COVID-19. Whole-study context: Samples representing acute and convalescent COVID-19 were sourced from the United States, Italy and Spain. PBMCs, B-cell-depleted T cells, or T cells provided the cDNA or gDNA that made up the material.

The germline CDR1 and CDR2 sequences are SGHTA and FQGNSA. Trimming left V 5 bases short and J 2 bases short, with 13 bases between. The CDR3 runs 16 residues. TCRdb's copy holds only in-frame clones and misses some; the assay was immunoSEQ multiplex PCR. The profile covers 400,000 or so clones, with 85% to 90% appearing a single time and about 3% taken by the ten largest. Sequenced input: peripheral blood. The source of this sequence is a human donor in a cohort sampled during active COVID-19. This chain joins TRBV7-2 and TRBJ1-6, with TRBD1 as a possible D gene (6 bases). The CDR3 DNA reads TGTGCCAGCAGCCCCACCAGGACAGCCTATAATTCACCCCTCCACTTT. It codes for CASSPTRTAYNSPLHF. Looking up the rest from reference TRBV7-2 and TRBJ1-6 gives the full variable domain: GAGVSQSPSNKVTEKGKDVELRCDPISGHTALYWYRQSLGQGLEFLIYFQGNSAPDKSGLPSDRFSAERTGGSVSTLTIQRTQQEDSAVYLCASSPTRTAYNSPLHFGNGTRLTVT.